This T cell receptor beta chain emerged from a study of blood T cells in healthy people across ages. Together with a sample-barcoded 5' primer, a J-beta primer mix was included in a second PCR lasting roughly 6 to 12 cycles. TCRdb analysed the 5' RACE reads with MiXCR anew, one entry per CDR3 protein. In the table there are 800,000 or so distinct CDR3 sequences, around a quarter of which are singletons. The CDR3 totals 11 residues. Germline V CDR1 and CDR2: SQVTM, ANQGSEA. V lost 6 bases and J 1 base, leaving 7 bases between the germline ends. This sample was shared with a second study, whose subject was T cells of mothers and their children.

V usage is TRBV29-1 and J usage is TRBJ2-7; TRBD1 is a possible D gene (5 bases). The sequence came from a boy aged 5-17 years in good health. Material: blood. The chain's CDR3 is CSVTESYEQYF. DNA of the CDR3: TGCAGCGTGACAGAGTCCTACGAGCAGTACTTC.